The T cell receptor (beta chain) under discussion was sequenced for a study of blood T cells in healthy people across ages. Study conclusions and caveats: Across samples, TCR beta diversity tracked strongly with naive T cell percentage. Compared with aged donors, long-lived donors showed fewer expanded clones, suggesting selection. The CMV status of each donor remained undetermined, and this could have confounded shifts in expanded clonotypes.

In regard to this clonotype: Its antigen is not known.

Using a J-beta primer mix together with a sample-barcoded 5' primer, a second PCR was run for about 6 to 12 cycles. The study obtained at least 2.5 million CDR3-containing paired-end reads from every sample. TCRdb used MiXCR to reprocess the 5' RACE reads, holding one entry per CDR3 protein. The sample records 550,000 to 650,000 distinct CDR3 sequences, 25% to 35% being singletons. The CDR3 length is 15 residues. V lost 5 bases to trimming and J lost 3 bases, with 17 bases between them. Per the germline V gene, CDR1 is SGHRS and CDR2 is YFSETQ. Sequences were obtained from blood. The rearrangement uses TRBV5-1 and TRBJ1-1; tentatively, D is TRBD1 (5 bases). This TCR was sampled from a woman aged 80 or over in good health. CDR3 residues: CASRPTGGRDTEAFF. The CDR3 coding sequence is TGCGCCAGCAGGCCGACGGGGGGTCGAGACACTGAAGCTTTCTTT.